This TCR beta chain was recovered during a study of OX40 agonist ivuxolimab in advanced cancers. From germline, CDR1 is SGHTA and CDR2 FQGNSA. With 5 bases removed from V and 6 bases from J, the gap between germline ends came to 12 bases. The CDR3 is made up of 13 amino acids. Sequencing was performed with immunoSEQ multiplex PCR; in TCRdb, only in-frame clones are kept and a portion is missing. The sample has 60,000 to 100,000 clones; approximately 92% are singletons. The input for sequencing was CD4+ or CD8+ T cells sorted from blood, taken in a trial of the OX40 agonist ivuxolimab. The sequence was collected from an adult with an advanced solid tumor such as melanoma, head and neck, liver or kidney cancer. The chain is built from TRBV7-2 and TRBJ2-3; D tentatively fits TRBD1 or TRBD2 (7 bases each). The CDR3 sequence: CASSAQGGDTQYF. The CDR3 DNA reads TGTGCCAGCAGCGCCCAGGGGGGGGATACGCAGTATTTT.